This T cell receptor beta chain was observed in a study of blood T cells in healthy people across ages. This CDR3 is built from 14 residues. Trimming removed 8 bases from V and 3 bases from J, with 17 bases in between. Germline assignment: CDR1 SNHLY and CDR2 FYNNEI. The authors ran a second PCR of about 6 to 11 cycles using a sample-barcoded 5' primer and a J-beta primer mix. Using its own MiXCR run on the 5' RACE reads, TCRdb lists one record per CDR3 protein. The data contain 1.5 million to 2 million distinct CDR3 sequences, around 50% of them singletons. Sequencing used blood. The source of this sequence is a woman aged 40-49 years in good health. The chain couples TRBV2 to TRBJ2-7; no clear D. CDR3 protein: CASDAAQPRYEQYF. The CDR3 nucleotides read TGTGCCAGCGACGCCGCTCAGCCCCGCTACGAGCAGTACTTC.